The source of this T cell receptor (beta chain) is a study of shared clonotypes between healthy human individuals. Notes on the study in general: The study drew on few donors, limiting represented genetic and exposure-history diversity.

The naive CD8 subset, CD45RO-negative cells positively selected for CCR7, excluded terminally differentiated effector memory CD45RA+ cells. Concerning this clone itself: Its antigen remains unidentified.

The data were produced by immunoSEQ multiplex PCR, yet TCRdb's version contains in-frame clones alone and is incomplete. The sample lists about 680,000 clones, about 91% occurring once. The receptor comes from a man aged 25 to 40 in good health. Material for sequencing was naive CD8+ T cells sorted from blood.

CDR3 protein: CASSWNEQYF. CDR3 nucleotide sequence: TGTGCCAGCAGCTGGAACGAGCAGTACTTC. The chain combines TRBV7-9 with TRBJ2-7; D not certain. Between the trimmed V and J ends, which lost 4 bases and 5 bases, there was a span of 3 bases. This CDR3 is 10 amino acids long. Germline values: CDR1 SEHNR, CDR2 FQNEAQ (reference sequence).